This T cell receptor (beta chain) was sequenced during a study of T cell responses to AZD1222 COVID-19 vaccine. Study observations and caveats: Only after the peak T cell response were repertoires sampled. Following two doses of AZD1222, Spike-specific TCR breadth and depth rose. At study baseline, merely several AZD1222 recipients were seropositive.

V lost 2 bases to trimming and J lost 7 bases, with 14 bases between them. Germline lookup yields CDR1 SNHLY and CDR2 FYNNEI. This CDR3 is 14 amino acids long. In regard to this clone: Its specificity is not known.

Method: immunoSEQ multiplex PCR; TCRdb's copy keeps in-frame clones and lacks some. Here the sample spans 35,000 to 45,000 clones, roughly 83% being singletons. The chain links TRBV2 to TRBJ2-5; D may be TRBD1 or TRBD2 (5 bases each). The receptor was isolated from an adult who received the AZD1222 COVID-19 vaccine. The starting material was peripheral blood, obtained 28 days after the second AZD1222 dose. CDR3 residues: CASSELGAEGTQYF. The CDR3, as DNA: TGTGCCAGCAGTGAATTAGGGGCCGAGGGGACCCAGTACTTC.